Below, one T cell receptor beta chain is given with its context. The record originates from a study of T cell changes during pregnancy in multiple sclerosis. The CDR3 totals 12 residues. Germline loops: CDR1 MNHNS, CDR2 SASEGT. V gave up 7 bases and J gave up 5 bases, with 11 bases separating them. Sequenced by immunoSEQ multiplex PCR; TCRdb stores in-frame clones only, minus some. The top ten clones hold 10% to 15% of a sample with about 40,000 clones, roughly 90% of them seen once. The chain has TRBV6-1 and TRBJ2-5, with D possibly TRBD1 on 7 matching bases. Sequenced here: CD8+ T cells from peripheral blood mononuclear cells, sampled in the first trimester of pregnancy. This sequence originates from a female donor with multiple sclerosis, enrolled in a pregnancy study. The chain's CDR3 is CASMEGQETQYF. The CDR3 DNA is TGTGCCAGCATGGAGGGACAGGAGACCCAGTACTTC.